The 25 T cell receptor beta chains given below trace back to one sample, sequenced in a study of brain T cells in children with intractable seizures. Clones were sequenced by immunoSEQ multiplex PCR, and TCRdb holds only the in-frame ones, with some missing. The data show fewer than 25,000 clones, with 90% to 95% seen just once and 5% to 7% held by the top ten. This sample comprised peripheral blood, obtained at surgery. The receptors shown here come from a boy aged 5 to 17 with focal cortical dysplasia and intractable seizures.

The rearrangement uses TRBV5-1 and TRBJ2-1; TRBD2 aligns across 8 bases. With V trimmed by 7 bases and J by 4 bases, 13 bases remained unmatched. Germline V gives CDR1 SGHRS, CDR2 YFSETQ. The CDR3 consists of 16 residues. The chain's CDR3 is CASGSRTSGPYNEQFF. CDR3 bases: TGCGCCAGCGGAAGCCGAACTAGCGGACCTTACAATGAGCAGTTCTTC.

V usage is TRBV6-5 and J usage is TRBJ2-7; D might be TRBD1 or TRBD2, each matching 5 bases. Per germline, CDR1 MNHEY and CDR2 SVGAGI. The CDR3 has 12 amino acids. Between the trimmed V and J ends, which lost 8 bases and 12 bases, there was a span of 20 bases. This CDR3 reads CASRFAGTDLYF. In nucleotides, the CDR3 is TGTGCCAGCCGGTTCGCCGGGACGGACCTGTACTTC.

J is TRBJ2-7 and V is TRBV7-9, with a weak D call TRBD1 (6 bases). There are 15 residues in the CDR3. Trimming stripped 5 bases from V and 0 bases from J, with 14 bases between. Looked up from germline, CDR1 is SEHNR and CDR2 is FQNEAQ (reference sequence). The CDR3 here is CASSPQGFLSYEQYV. CDR3 sequence (DNA): TGTGCCAGCAGCCCTCAGGGGTTTCTCTCCTACGAGCAGTACGTC.

The chain uses TRBV5-4 and TRBJ2-3, with 9 bases matching TRBD2. The CDR3 is 17 residues long. Trimming removed 2 bases from V and 5 bases from J; junction bases left unmatched: 12. CDR1 is SGHNT and CDR2 is YYREEE in the germline V gene (reference sequence). The chain's CDR3 is CASSFPDWRGGQDTQYF. The CDR3, as DNA: TGTGCCAGCAGCTTCCCTGATTGGCGGGGGGGCCAAGATACGCAGTATTTT. Variable domain in full (rest from reference TRBV5-4 and TRBJ2-3): ETGVTQSPTHLIKTRGQQVTLRCSSQSGHNTVSWYQQALGQGPQFIFQYYREEENGRGNFPPRFSGLQFPNYSSELNVNALELDDSALYLCASSFPDWRGGQDTQYFGPGTRLTVL.

This chain uses TRBV7-3 with TRBJ2-1, with 7 nucleotides matching TRBD2. V lost 4 bases, J lost 9 bases, and 9 bases stayed unmatched. Germline-derived CDR1 and CDR2 are SGHTA and FQGTGA. The CDR3 loop spans 14 amino acids. The CDR3, as DNA: TGTGCCAGCAGCTCCAAGCGGGGTAGTGGTGAGCAGTTCTTC. This translates into CASSSKRGSGEQFF.

This clone is a singleton in its sample. V gene TRBV7-9 combines with J gene TRBJ2-5, with D possibly being TRBD1 or TRBD2 (5 bases each). The CDR3 totals 13 residues. V was clipped by 5 bases and J by 5 bases, with 12 bases between them. Germline V lookup: CDR1 SEHNR, CDR2 FQNEAQ (reference sequence). CDR3 loop: CASSREGRETQYF. The CDR3 coding sequence is TGTGCCAGCAGCCGAGAGGGGCGGGAGACCCAGTACTTC.

The CDR3 reads CASSESGRAYQGETQYF. In DNA, the CDR3 is TGTGCCAGCAGCGAGAGCGGGAGGGCCTACCAGGGGGAGACCCAGTACTTC. The rearrangement uses TRBV9 and TRBJ2-5, with 10 nucleotides matching TRBD2. V was pared by 3 bases and J by 5 bases, with 13 bases of the junction left unmatched. Per the germline V gene, CDR1 is SGDLS and CDR2 is YYNGEE. CDR3 size: 17 residues.

The chain is built from TRBV18 and TRBJ2-6, with D hard to call. The CDR3 is made up of 14 amino acids. With 5 bases removed from V and 0 bases from J, the gap between germline ends came to 5 bases. Germline V gene lookup returns CDR1 KGHSH and CDR2 LQKENI. The chain's CDR3 is CASSGSSGANVLTF. CDR3 DNA: TGTGCCAGCTCAGGCAGCTCTGGGGCCAACGTCCTGACTTTC.

The V and J genes are TRBV18 and TRBJ2-1; perhaps D is TRBD1 or TRBD2 (6 bases each). Per germline, CDR1 KGHSH and CDR2 LQKENI. CDR3 size: 11 residues. Trimming stripped 3 bases from V and 15 bases from J, with 12 bases between. The CDR3 loop is CASSPGGHAFF. CDR3 in DNA: TGTGCCAGCTCACCGGGGGGACACGCGTTCTTC.

This chain connects TRBV12-5 to TRBJ2-1; 7 bases fit TRBD1. The trim removed 6 bases at V and 0 bases at J, leaving 8 bases unmatched. The CDR3 contains 16 residues. Germline V gives CDR1 LGHNT, CDR2 FRNRAP. The CDR3: CASGANYRGSYNEQFF. The CDR3 DNA reads TGTGCTAGTGGAGCCAACTACAGGGGCTCCTACAATGAGCAGTTCTTC.

The V and J genes are TRBV6-5 and TRBJ1-5; TRBD1 matches at 8 bases. CDR1 is MNHEY and CDR2 is SVGAGI in the germline V gene. J lost 5 bases, V lost 6 bases, and 0 bases had no gene match. This CDR3 contains 12 residues. DNA for the CDR3: TGTGCCAGCAGACAGGGGGATCAGCCCCAGCATTTT. Amino acid sequence: CASRQGDQPQHF.

The V call is TRBV4-2, the J call TRBJ1-3; D perhaps matches TRBD1 (5 bases). CDR1 and CDR2 (germline): LGHNA, YNFKEQ. V was clipped by 4 bases and J by 0 bases, with 10 bases between them. The CDR3 contains 15 residues. The CDR3 spells CASSLGHLSGNTIYF. The CDR3 coding sequence is TGTGCCAGCAGCCTAGGACACCTCTCTGGAAACACCATATATTTT.

Regarding this clone: Within the sample, other DNA sequences also encode this same CDR3. This chain uses TRBV6-5 with TRBJ2-3; D unresolved. Germline V lookup: CDR1 MNHEY, CDR2 SVGAGI. Between the trimmed V and J ends, which lost 5 bases and 1 base, there was a span of 4 bases. There are 12 residues in the CDR3. The DNA for the CDR3 is TGTGCCAGCAGTCTCGGCACAGATACGCAGTATTTT. This encodes CASSLGTDTQYF.

This sequence joins TRBV18 and TRBJ2-3; TRBD2 agrees at 10 bases. This CDR3 region has 16 residues. The V segment lost 2 bases and the J segment 6 bases; nucleotides outside the gene matches: 8. CDR1 is KGHSH and CDR2 is LQKENI in the germline V gene. The CDR3 nucleotides are TGTGCCAGCTCACCAATTTTAGCGGGAGGTTCGGATACGCAGTATTTT. It translates to CASSPILAGGSDTQYF.

The gene calls are TRBV18 and TRBJ2-4; D remains unclear. The CDR3 totals 15 residues. The V and J ends lost 5 bases and 3 bases respectively, with 14 bases between them. Germline-derived CDR1 and CDR2 are KGHSH and LQKENI. CDR3 residues: CASSATTAGKNIQYF. In DNA, the CDR3 is TGTGCCAGCTCAGCCACCACAGCAGGCAAAAACATTCAGTACTTC.

The chain recombines TRBV10-3 with TRBJ1-3; tentative D call: TRBD1 (6 bases). The CDR3 spans 13 residues. Trimming pared 8 bases from V and 3 bases from J, leaving 11 bases between. CDR1 is ENHRY and CDR2 is SYGVKD in the germline V gene. In DNA, the CDR3 is TGTGCCATCGGGCCAGGGGATGGAAACACCATATATTTT. Amino acid sequence: CAIGPGDGNTIYF.

V gene TRBV21-1 combines with J gene TRBJ2-7; the table's D call, TRBD2, has no DNA check behind it. TRBV21-1 is a listed pseudogene. The CDR3 contains 15 residues. The CDR3 region is CASSKGRRLGYEQYV. CDR3 DNA sequence: TGTGCCAGCAGCAAAGGCAGGAGGTTAGGCTACGAGCAGTACGTC.

This chain links TRBV25-1 with TRBJ1-2, with a tentative D call TRBD1 (5 bases). The germline V gene encodes CDR1 MGHDK and CDR2 SYGVNS. The V and J ends lost 4 bases and 3 bases respectively, with 15 bases between them. The CDR3 is 15 residues long. As DNA, the CDR3 is TGTGCCAGCAGTGGGACGACGTCGGGGGACTATGGCTACACCTTC. It is translated as CASSGTTSGDYGYTF.

The rearrangement links TRBV19 to TRBJ2-3, with 10 positions matching TRBD2. The CDR3 contains 16 residues. CDR1 and CDR2 (germline): LNHDA, SQIVND (reference sequence). V lost 5 bases to trimming and J lost 1 base; unmatched junction nucleotides: 6. The CDR3 DNA is TGTGCCAGTAGTCGGTCTAGCGGGGGAGGCACAGATACGCAGTATTTT. Translation: CASSRSSGGGTDTQYF.

V gene TRBV6-1 combines with J gene TRBJ1-1; D not resolved. The V end was cut by 2 bases, the J end by 1 base, with 8 bases between. Germline loops: CDR1 MNHNS, CDR2 SASEGT. The CDR3 is 14 residues long. The CDR3 protein is CASSESIENTEAFF. CDR3 DNA sequence: TGTGCCAGCAGTGAAAGCATCGAGAACACTGAAGCTTTCTTT.

J is TRBJ2-2 and V is TRBV19; 7 bases align to TRBD1. Trimming removed 1 base from V and 6 bases from J; junction bases left unmatched: 5. Looked up from germline, CDR1 is LNHDA and CDR2 is SQIVND (reference sequence). This CDR3 is 15 amino acids long. DNA of the CDR3: TGTGCCAGTAGTATAGGGGACAGTGGGGCCGGGGAGCTGTTTTTT. Protein sequence: CASSIGDSGAGELFF.

The chain links TRBV19 to TRBJ1-2; 8 bases align to TRBD1. The ends lost 5 bases at V and 1 base at J; junction bases unmatched: 3. Germline loops: CDR1 LNHDA, CDR2 SQIVND (reference sequence). The CDR3 contains 14 residues. CDR3 loop: CASSPTGVNYGYTF. The CDR3 DNA reads TGTGCCAGTAGTCCGACAGGGGTTAACTATGGCTACACCTTC.

This clone was counted only a few times. V usage is TRBV11-2 and J usage is TRBJ1-1; possible D gene TRBD1, 5 bases. V lost 2 bases, J lost 3 bases, and 10 bases lay in between. The CDR3 spans 14 residues. Germline V gene lookup returns CDR1 SGHAT and CDR2 FQNNGV. The CDR3 spells CASSLRGADTEAFF. CDR3 DNA: TGTGCCAGCAGCTTAAGGGGCGCGGACACTGAAGCTTTCTTT.

V is TRBV7-8 and J is TRBJ2-3, with D uncertain. Germline V gives CDR1 SGHVS, CDR2 FQNEAQ. The V and J ends lost 5 bases and 4 bases respectively, with 7 bases between them. The CDR3 has 12 residues. The CDR3, as DNA: TGTGCCAGCAGCCCACTGGCAGATACGCAGTATTTT. It is translated as CASSPLADTQYF.

The chain has TRBV2 and TRBJ2-1; a weak D match, TRBD2 (7 bases). The CDR3 consists of 16 residues. The germline V and J ends were trimmed by 5 bases and 7 bases, with 21 bases remaining between them. Germline values: CDR1 SNHLY, CDR2 FYNNEI. This CDR3 is CASSPLLGGAWNEQFF. Written as DNA, the CDR3 is TGTGCCAGCAGTCCCCTTCTGGGGGGGGCTTGGAATGAGCAGTTCTTC.